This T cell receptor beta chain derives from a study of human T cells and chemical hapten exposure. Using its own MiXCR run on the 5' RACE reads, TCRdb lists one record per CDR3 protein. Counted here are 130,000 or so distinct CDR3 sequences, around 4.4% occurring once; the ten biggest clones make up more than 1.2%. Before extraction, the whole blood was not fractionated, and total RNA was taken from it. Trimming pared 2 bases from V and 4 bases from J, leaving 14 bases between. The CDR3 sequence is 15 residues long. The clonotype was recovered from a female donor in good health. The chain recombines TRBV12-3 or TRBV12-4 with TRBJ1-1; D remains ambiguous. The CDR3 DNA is TGTGCCAGCAGTTTAATTCCGGGTGGAAGCACTGAAGCTTTCTTT. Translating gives CASSLIPGGSTEAFF.